Listed below are T cell receptor beta chains from one sample, sequenced in a study of blood T cell repertoires in COVID-19. Assay used: immunoSEQ multiplex PCR; TCRdb lists only in-frame clones, some missing. The top ten clones hold approximately 2.1% of a sample with roughly 250,000 clones, nearly 90% of them seen once. The specimen sequenced was peripheral blood. The receptors originated from a woman in her 40s who had recovered from COVID-19. Each CDR3 is given without its conserved first and last residue. The D gene is left open where the match is weak. Only part of the rows carry a size: once, few, many, or a class if the clone is expanded.

d_gene: -; abundance: -; v_gene: TRBV19; CDR3aa: ASSIGGRSSYEQY
d_gene: TRBD1; abundance: -; v_gene: TRBV5-4; CDR3aa: ASSSYSGGVGSGANVLT
d_gene: TRBD1; abundance: -; v_gene: TRBV30; CDR3aa: AWSASGTGNEKLF
d_gene: TRBD1; abundance: -; v_gene: TRBV28; CDR3aa: ASGTWTGVQGNQPQH
d_gene: TRBD2; abundance: -; v_gene: TRBV9; CDR3aa: ASSVRLAGEDTQY
d_gene: TRBD1; abundance: -; v_gene: TRBV10-3; CDR3aa: AISPTPGQGTEAF
d_gene: TRBD1; abundance: -; v_gene: TRBV28; CDR3aa: ASSLDRAPYGYT
d_gene: TRBD1; abundance: once; v_gene: TRBV2; CDR3aa: ASKKSGGGNYGYT
d_gene: TRBD2; abundance: -; v_gene: TRBV5-1; CDR3aa: ASSSNLAGWNEQF
d_gene: TRBD1; abundance: once; v_gene: TRBV20-1; CDR3aa: SASGGQGYGYT
d_gene: -; abundance: -; v_gene: TRBV5-4; CDR3aa: ASSGTGRETQY
d_gene: -; abundance: -; v_gene: TRBV24-1; CDR3aa: ATSVRGGQY
d_gene: -; abundance: -; v_gene: TRBV3-1/TRBV3-2; CDR3aa: ASGRGSPYNEQF
d_gene: TRBD1; abundance: -; v_gene: TRBV12-3/TRBV12-4; CDR3aa: ASSLRDRGL
d_gene: TRBD2; abundance: -; v_gene: TRBV19; CDR3aa: ASGGALFTSYNEQF
d_gene: -; abundance: -; v_gene: TRBV18; CDR3aa: ASSPQGLVNTEAF
d_gene: -; abundance: -; v_gene: TRBV19; CDR3aa: ASSTTGTETQY
d_gene: -; abundance: few; v_gene: TRBV7-2; CDR3aa: ASGSGLSREQY
d_gene: -; abundance: -; v_gene: TRBV7-2; CDR3aa: ASSPRRGETQY
d_gene: TRBD1; abundance: -; v_gene: TRBV27; CDR3aa: ASSHRTGPNSGANVLT
d_gene: TRBD1; abundance: -; v_gene: TRBV7-2; CDR3aa: ASREQGASGNTIY
d_gene: TRBD1; abundance: -; v_gene: TRBV19; CDR3aa: ASSVTGGNQPQH
d_gene: -; abundance: -; v_gene: TRBV30; CDR3aa: AWSFHRGSGETQY
d_gene: TRBD2; abundance: -; v_gene: TRBV6-5; CDR3aa: ASSSLAGGQETQY
d_gene: -; abundance: -; v_gene: TRBV10-3; CDR3aa: AISETGQLNIQY
d_gene: -; abundance: -; v_gene: TRBV4-1; CDR3aa: ASSQDTGFYGYT
d_gene: TRBD2; abundance: once; v_gene: TRBV4-1; CDR3aa: ASSENSRLAGGRTYEQY
d_gene: -; abundance: -; v_gene: TRBV24-1; CDR3aa: ATASGEPTYEQY
d_gene: -; abundance: -; v_gene: TRBV4-1; CDR3aa: ASSRAGANVLT
d_gene: -; abundance: -; v_gene: TRBV30; CDR3aa: AWSRDRLNYGYT
d_gene: TRBD1; abundance: -; v_gene: TRBV4-3; CDR3aa: ASSQQTGDGYT
d_gene: -; abundance: -; v_gene: TRBV2; CDR3aa: ASSGRLVEETQY
d_gene: TRBD1; abundance: -; v_gene: TRBV9; CDR3aa: ASSVGQYTEAF
d_gene: -; abundance: -; v_gene: TRBV6-5; CDR3aa: ASTRGSGSTGELF
d_gene: -; abundance: -; v_gene: TRBV7-8; CDR3aa: ASSFSGRFNEKLF
d_gene: TRBD2; abundance: few; v_gene: TRBV7-2; CDR3aa: ASSSGGRAYNEQF
d_gene: TRBD1; abundance: -; v_gene: TRBV7-2; CDR3aa: ASSLVGQGKEQY
d_gene: -; abundance: once; v_gene: TRBV28; CDR3aa: ASRSNTGFSNQPQH
d_gene: -; abundance: -; v_gene: TRBV30; CDR3aa: AWRGSGIPYNEQF
d_gene: TRBD2; abundance: -; v_gene: TRBV6-6; CDR3aa: ASTFLLAGGNEQF